A selection of T cell receptor beta chains follows, all from one sample in a study of shared clonotypes between healthy human individuals. Only in-frame clones appear in the TCRdb table, and some are missing; sequencing was by immunoSEQ multiplex PCR. The sample shows over a million clones, approximately 80% of them seen only once. Source material: memory CD4+ T cells from PBMCs. The source of these receptors is a man younger than 35 in good health. Some clones in this sample may be carry-over from other donors' samples. Each CDR3 is given with its conserved first and last residue. The D gene is left open where the match is weak. Not every row has a clone size; where given, it reads once, few, many or a size class.

-,TRBV14,-,TRBJ1-2,TGTGCCAGCAGCCCCGGGCCGGCGGGCTATGGCTACACCTTC,CASSPGPAGYGYTF
TRBD2,TRBV25-1,many,TRBJ2-1,TGTGCCAGCAGTCCTGTAATACTAGCGGGAGATTCGGGTGAGCAGTTCTTC,CASSPVILAGDSGEQFF
-,TRBV2,-,TRBJ2-3,TGTGCCAGCAGTAGGGAACCTACCGGAGGTACGCAGTATTTT,CASSREPTGGTQYF
-,TRBV6-1,few,TRBJ1-2,TGTGCCAGCAGTGAAGGGGGAGCTAACTATGGCTACACCTTC,CASSEGGANYGYTF
-,TRBV7-6,-,TRBJ2-7,TGTGCCAGCAGCATGACGCCGGGACTTTCACAACACGAGCAGTACTTC,CASSMTPGLSQHEQYF
TRBD1,TRBV18,-,TRBJ2-7,TGTGCCACCGGACGGGACAGGGTCGAGCAGTACTTC,CATGRDRVEQYF
TRBD1,TRBV6-1,-,TRBJ2-7,TGTGCCAGCACCAACAGGGGTGGCGACGAGCAGTACTTC,CASTNRGGDEQYF
-,TRBV5-1,-,TRBJ1-4,TGCGCCAGCAGCTTTTCGGCAGGGAAGGAAAAACTGTTTTTT,CASSFSAGKEKLFF
TRBD2,TRBV28,once,TRBJ2-5,TGTGCCAGCAGGGACTTAGGACTAGCGGGAGGGAGGGAGACCCAGTACTTC,CASRDLGLAGGRETQYF
TRBD1,TRBV2,-,TRBJ1-5,TGTGCCAGCATTAGGGACAGGGGAAATCAGCCCCAGCATTTT,CASIRDRGNQPQHF
-,TRBV20-1,-,TRBJ1-2,TGCAGTGCTATAGGGAACTATGGCTACACCTTC,CSAIGNYGYTF
-,TRBV14,-,TRBJ1-1,TGTGCCAGCAGCCAAGTCCGCGACATGAACACTGAAGCTTTCTTT,CASSQVRDMNTEAFF
-,TRBV7-8,few,TRBJ1-1,TGTGCCAGCAGCTTACAGCGGTTCACTGAAGCTTTCTTT,CASSLQRFTEAFF
-,TRBV2,-,TRBJ2-1,TGTGCCAGCAGTCCGTATGAGGCCCGTGGGCAGTTCTTC,CASSPYEARGQFF
-,TRBV28,once,TRBJ1-5,TGTGCCAGCAGTCCATTGCCTCCCTTGATCCTAAATTTT,CASSPLPPLILNF
TRBD2,TRBV6-6,-,TRBJ2-7,TGTGCCAGCAGCCCTAGCGGGAGAGGCGAGCAGTACTTC,CASSPSGRGEQYF
-,TRBV19,-,TRBJ1-5,TGTGCCAGTAGACCTGGATTGAGGCATAGCAATCAGCCCCAGCATTTT,CASRPGLRHSNQPQHF
-,TRBV30,-,TRBJ2-7,TGTGCCTGGAGTGTAAGCTTGGGCCTCCCGGGAGAGCAGTACTTC,CAWSVSLGLPGEQYF
-,TRBV27,-,TRBJ1-2,TGTGCCAGCAGTTTTAGCGGTAACTATGGCTACACCTTC,CASSFSGNYGYTF
-,TRBV28,once,TRBJ2-1,TGTGCCAGCAGTATAGAGAATGAGCAGTTCTTC,CASSIENEQFF
-,TRBV18,-,TRBJ2-7,TGTGCCAGCTCCTGGGGGCCTCCCAGCTCCTACGAGCAGTACTTC,CASSWGPPSSYEQYF
-,TRBV7-9,-,TRBJ2-4,TGTGCCAGCAGCCAAGAAGGAGGGGCCAAAAACATTCAGTACTTC,CASSQEGGAKNIQYF
TRBD2,TRBV2,-,TRBJ2-7,TGTGCCAGCAGGAGGACTAGCGGGGTCGGAGAGCAGTACTTC,CASRRTSGVGEQYF
-,TRBV5-4,-,TRBJ1-1,TGTGCCAGCAGCTTGGAGGTTCAGGGCCCCACGGAAGCTTTCTTT,CASSLEVQGPTEAFF
TRBD2,TRBV7-3,-,TRBJ2-3,TGTGCCAGCAGCCCCGACGGCCTAGCGGGAGCTACGCAGTATTTT,CASSPDGLAGATQYF
TRBD1,TRBV27,-,TRBJ1-5,TGTGCCAGCAGTGAGATTACACAGGGGATGCGTCAGCCCCAGCATTTT,CASSEITQGMRQPQHF
TRBD1,TRBV6-6,-,TRBJ2-1,TGTGCCAGCAGGTACCGGGACAGGGGAGTTAATGAGCAGTTCTTC,CASRYRDRGVNEQFF
-,TRBV6-1,-,TRBJ2-7,TGTGCCAGCAGTGAAGCCAGGGTCTACGAGCAGTACTTC,CASSEARVYEQYF
TRBD1,TRBV10-1,few,TRBJ1-5,TGCGCCAGCAGTGAAGGCGACAGGGGCGGAGGCAATCAGCCCCAGCATTTT,CASSEGDRGGGNQPQHF
TRBD1,TRBV10-3,-,TRBJ2-2,TGTGCCATCAGCGGGACAGGGAACACCGGGGAGCTGTTTTTT,CAISGTGNTGELFF
-,TRBV5-1,-,TRBJ2-3,TGCGCCAGCAGCTTGGCGGCGGGGGATACGCAGTATTTT,CASSLAAGDTQYF
-,TRBV7-2,-,TRBJ1-4,TGTGCCAGCAGCTTAGGACATGTAGGGAATGAAAAACTGTTTTTT,CASSLGHVGNEKLFF
-,TRBV18,-,TRBJ2-5,TGTGCCAGCTCACCAGCATCAGGTCGCGAGACCCAGTACTTC,CASSPASGRETQYF
-,TRBV6-6,-,TRBJ2-3,TGTGCCAGCAGTTACTCAATCAGGGGCGGAGATACGCAGTATTTT,CASSYSIRGGDTQYF
-,TRBV4-1,few,TRBJ2-1,TGCGCCAGCAGCCGTGATGGGGACCAGACCTACAATGAGCAGTTCTTC,CASSRDGDQTYNEQFF
-,TRBV19,many,TRBJ2-7,TGTGCCAGTAGTAGGCTCGGGTACGAGCAGTACTTC,CASSRLGYEQYF
TRBD2,TRBV5-6,-,TRBJ2-5,TGTGCCAGCGGGAGGGTCTGGCCGAATGCAGCGCAAGAGACCCAGTACTTC,CASGRVWPNAAQETQYF
-,TRBV2,-,TRBJ1-1,TGTGCCAGCAGTGAAGGAAGAAAAGGGCAAGTGGCTCGAGCTTTCTTT,CASSEGRKGQVARAFF
-,TRBV30,-,TRBJ1-6,TGTGCCTGGAGTAAGCTCGGGACGGTCCACTTT,CAWSKLGTVHF
TRBD2,TRBV7-2,few,TRBJ2-1,TGTGCCAGCAGCTTAAATGGACTAGCGGGAGTAGATGAGCAGTTCTTC,CASSLNGLAGVDEQFF
TRBD2,TRBV2,-,TRBJ2-7,TGTGCCAGCACAAATCGGCTAGCGGGGACCTACGAGCAGTACTTC,CASTNRLAGTYEQYF
-,TRBV4-1,-,TRBJ2-1,TGCGCCAGCAGCCCGTCGGGACCCTCGAGAGCTTACCTAACCTACAATGAGCAGTTCTTC,CASSPSGPSRAYLTYNEQFF
-,TRBV4-2,-,TRBJ2-3,TGTGCCAGCAGCCAGGGGGGACAGTACACAGATACGCAGTATTTT,CASSQGGQYTDTQYF
TRBD1,TRBV2,-,TRBJ2-1,TGTGCCAGCACCCGGGACAGGGGTTACAATGAGCAGTTCTTC,CASTRDRGYNEQFF
TRBD2,TRBV7-3,-,TRBJ2-3,TGTGCCAGCAGCTCGACTAGCGGATTCACAGATACGCAGTATTTT,CASSSTSGFTDTQYF
-,TRBV30,-,TRBJ2-3,TGTGCCTGGAGTCTCGGACTTAGCACAGATACGCAGTATTTT,CAWSLGLSTDTQYF
-,TRBV7-3,once,TRBJ2-2,TGTGCCAGCAGCTTATCGAGCGGGCCGAACACCGGGGAGCTGTTTTTT,CASSLSSGPNTGELFF
TRBD1,TRBV28,few,TRBJ1-1,TGTGCCAGCAGTCCCCACACTTCGGACAGGGGTTTGGAAGCTTTCTTT,CASSPHTSDRGLEAFF
TRBD2,TRBV7-9,-,TRBJ2-1,TGTGCCAGCAGCTTCGCTCTAGCGGGAGTAACCTACAATGAGCAGTTCTTC,CASSFALAGVTYNEQFF
TRBD2,TRBV29-1,-,TRBJ2-3,TGCAGCGTTACCTTAGGGACTAGCGGCACAGATACGCAGTATTTT,CSVTLGTSGTDTQYF
TRBD1,TRBV6-6,-,TRBJ2-5,TGTGCCAGCAGTGGCCAGGGACAGGGAATGGAGACCCAGTACTTC,CASSGQGQGMETQYF
-,TRBV29-1,-,TRBJ2-1,TGCAGCGTTGGCGCCTTTTTGGGTGAGCAGTTCTTC,CSVGAFLGEQFF
-,TRBV28,-,TRBJ2-2,TGTGCCAGCAGTTTAATGAGTCAAGGAGGGCCCGGGGAGCTGTTTTTT,CASSLMSQGGPGELFF
-,TRBV25-1,-,TRBJ2-7,TGTGAGCCAGGGAAAACCTACGAGCAGTACTTC,CEPGKTYEQYF
-,TRBV10-3,-,TRBJ2-2,TGTGCCATCAGGCCACAGGGAACCGGGGAGCTGTTTTTT,CAIRPQGTGELFF
-,TRBV11-3,-,TRBJ1-1,TGTGCCAGCAGCTTCCCGGGGGGCAAAGCTTTCTTT,CASSFPGGKAFF
TRBD2,TRBV11-1,-,TRBJ2-5,TGTGCCAGCAGCTTAGGGGACTACGGAGAGACCCAGTACTTC,CASSLGDYGETQYF